In this sample, the clone carrying this TCR beta chain turned up a few times. Its specificity is unknown. This specimen comes from a study of T cell repertoires in cytomegalovirus infection. Turning to the study itself: The authors used CMV epitopes that were HLA-C-restricted (recently identified) and HLA-B-restricted (well studied). Evidence of both CMV infection and a matching HLA type came from public TCR beta signatures. Whole-study results and caveats: Predominance within the ex vivo response was attributable to HLA-C-restricted CMV-specific TCR beta clonotypes. Carriage of CMV together with the relevant HLA was identifiable through cumulative public TCR beta family frequency.

TCRdb ran MiXCR on the reads and lists one entry per CDR3 protein. The data contain about a million distinct CDR3 sequences, approximately 32% of them singletons. Germline V gene data show CDR1 as LNHDA and CDR2 as SQIVND (reference sequence). The CDR3 sequence is 17 residues long. Trimming cost V 4 bases and J 3 bases; bases outside gene matches: 11. The chain couples TRBV19 to TRBJ2-1; TRBD2 matches at 8 bases. The sequenced sample was cultured CD8+ T cells from PBMCs, obtained from culture after CMV antigen stimulation. The receptor comes from a human donor in good health (CMV status not recorded). Some clones in this sample may be carry-over from other donors' samples. CDR3 in amino acids: CASSKVSGAPIYNEQFF. The CDR3 DNA sequence: TGTGCCAGTAGTAAGGTTAGCGGGGCACCGATCTACAATGAGCAGTTCTTC.